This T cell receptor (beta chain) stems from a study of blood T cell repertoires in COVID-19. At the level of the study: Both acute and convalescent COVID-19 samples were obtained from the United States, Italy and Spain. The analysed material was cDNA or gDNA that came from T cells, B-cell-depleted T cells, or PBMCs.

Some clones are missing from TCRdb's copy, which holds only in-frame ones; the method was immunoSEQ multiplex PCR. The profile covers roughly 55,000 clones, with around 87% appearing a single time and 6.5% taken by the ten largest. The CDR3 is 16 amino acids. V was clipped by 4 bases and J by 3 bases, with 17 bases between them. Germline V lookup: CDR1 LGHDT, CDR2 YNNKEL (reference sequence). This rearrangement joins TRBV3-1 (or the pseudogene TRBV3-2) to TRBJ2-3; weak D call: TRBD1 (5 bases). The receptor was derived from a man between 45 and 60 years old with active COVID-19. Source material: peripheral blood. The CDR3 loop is CASSPRGPRGTDTQYF. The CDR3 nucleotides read TGTGCCAGCAGCCCTAGGGGCCCCCGAGGTACAGATACGCAGTATTTT.